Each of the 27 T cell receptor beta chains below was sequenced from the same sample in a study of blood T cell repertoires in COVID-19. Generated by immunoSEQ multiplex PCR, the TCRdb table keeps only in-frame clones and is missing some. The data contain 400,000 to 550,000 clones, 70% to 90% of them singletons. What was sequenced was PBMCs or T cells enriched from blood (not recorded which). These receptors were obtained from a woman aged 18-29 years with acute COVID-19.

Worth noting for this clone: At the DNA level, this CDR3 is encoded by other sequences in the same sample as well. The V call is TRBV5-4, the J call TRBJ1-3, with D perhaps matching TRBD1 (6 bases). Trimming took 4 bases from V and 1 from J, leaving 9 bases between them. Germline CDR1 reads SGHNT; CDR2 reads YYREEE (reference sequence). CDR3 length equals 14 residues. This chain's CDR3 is CASSLQGSGNTIYF. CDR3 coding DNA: TGTGCCAGCAGCCTACAGGGATCTGGAAACACCATATATTTT.

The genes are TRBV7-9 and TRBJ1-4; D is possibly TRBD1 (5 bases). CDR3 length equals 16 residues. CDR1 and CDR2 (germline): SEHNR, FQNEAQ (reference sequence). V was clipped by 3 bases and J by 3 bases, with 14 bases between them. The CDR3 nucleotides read TGTGCCAGCAGCTTGGGGAGGGGATTGGCTAATGAAAAACTGTTTTTT. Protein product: CASSLGRGLANEKLFF.

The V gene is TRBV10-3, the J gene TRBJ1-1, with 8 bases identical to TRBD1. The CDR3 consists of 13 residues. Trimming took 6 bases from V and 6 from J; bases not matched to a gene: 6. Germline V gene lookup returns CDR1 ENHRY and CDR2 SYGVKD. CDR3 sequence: CAISAGQGAEAFF. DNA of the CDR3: TGTGCCATCAGCGCAGGACAGGGCGCTGAAGCTTTCTTT.

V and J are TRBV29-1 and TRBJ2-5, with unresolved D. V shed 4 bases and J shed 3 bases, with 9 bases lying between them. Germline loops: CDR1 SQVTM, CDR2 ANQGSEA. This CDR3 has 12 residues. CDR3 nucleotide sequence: TGCAGCGTTGCACAGAAAAAAGAGACCCAGTACTTC. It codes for CSVAQKKETQYF.

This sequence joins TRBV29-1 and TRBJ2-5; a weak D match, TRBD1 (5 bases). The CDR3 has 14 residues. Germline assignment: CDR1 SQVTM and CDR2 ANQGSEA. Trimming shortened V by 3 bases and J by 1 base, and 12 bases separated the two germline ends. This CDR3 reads CSVESQGIQETQYF. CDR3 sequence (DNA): TGCAGCGTTGAGTCGCAGGGTATCCAAGAGACCCAGTACTTC. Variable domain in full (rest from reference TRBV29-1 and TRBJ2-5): SAVISQKPSRDICQRGTSLTIQCQVDSQVTMMFWYRQQPGQSLTLIATANQGSEATYESGFVIDKFPISRPNLTFSTLTVSNMSPEDSSIYLCSVESQGIQETQYFGPGTRLLVL.

CDR3 nucleotide sequence: TGTGCCAGCAGCTCCAGTAGCGGGGGCACAGATACGCAGTATTTT. Protein product: CASSSSSGGTDTQYF. This chain uses TRBV7-3 with TRBJ2-3, with TRBD2 matching 8 bases. Losses at the gene ends were 4 bases for V and 1 base for J; bases not matched to a gene: 4. In germline, CDR1 is SGHTA, CDR2 FQGTGA. The CDR3 is 15 residues long.

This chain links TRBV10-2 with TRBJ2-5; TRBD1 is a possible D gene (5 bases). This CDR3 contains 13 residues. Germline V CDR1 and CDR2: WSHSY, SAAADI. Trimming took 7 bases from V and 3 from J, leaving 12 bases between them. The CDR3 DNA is TGCGCCAGCATTAGCCAGGGTGAAGAGACCCAGTACTTC. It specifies CASISQGEETQYF.

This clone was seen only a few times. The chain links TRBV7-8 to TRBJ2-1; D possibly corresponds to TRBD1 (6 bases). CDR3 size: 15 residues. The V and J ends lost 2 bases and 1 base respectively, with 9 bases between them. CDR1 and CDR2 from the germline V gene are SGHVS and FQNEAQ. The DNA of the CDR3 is TGTGCCAGCAGCTTAATGGACAGTTCCTACAATGAGCAGTTCTTC. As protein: CASSLMDSSYNEQFF.

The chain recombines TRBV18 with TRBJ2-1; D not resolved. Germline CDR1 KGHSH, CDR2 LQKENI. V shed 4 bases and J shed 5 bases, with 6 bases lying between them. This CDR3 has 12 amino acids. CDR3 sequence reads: CASSLQNNEQFF. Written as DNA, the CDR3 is TGTGCCAGCTCACTGCAGAACAATGAGCAGTTCTTC.

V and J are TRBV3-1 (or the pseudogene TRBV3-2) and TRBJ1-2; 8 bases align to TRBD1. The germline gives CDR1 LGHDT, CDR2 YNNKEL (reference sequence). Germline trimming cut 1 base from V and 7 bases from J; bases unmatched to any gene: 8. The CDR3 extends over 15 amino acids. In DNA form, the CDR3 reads TGTGCCAGCAGCCAAGCCAGGGGGCGGAAGGTTGGCTACACCTTC. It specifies CASSQARGRKVGYTF.

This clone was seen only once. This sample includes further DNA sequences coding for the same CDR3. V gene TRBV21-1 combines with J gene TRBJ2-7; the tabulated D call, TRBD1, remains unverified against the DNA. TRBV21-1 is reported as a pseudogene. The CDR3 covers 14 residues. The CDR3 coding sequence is TGTGCCAGCAGCAAAGGACAGGGGTCCTACGAGCAGTACTTC. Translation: CASSKGQGSYEQYF.

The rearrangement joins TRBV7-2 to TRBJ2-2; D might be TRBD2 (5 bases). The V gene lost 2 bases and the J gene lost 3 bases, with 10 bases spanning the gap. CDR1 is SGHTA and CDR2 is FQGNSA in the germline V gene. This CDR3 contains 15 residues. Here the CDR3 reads CASSLRGSHTGELFF. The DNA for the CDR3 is TGTGCCAGCAGCTTAAGAGGGTCCCACACCGGGGAGCTGTTTTTT.

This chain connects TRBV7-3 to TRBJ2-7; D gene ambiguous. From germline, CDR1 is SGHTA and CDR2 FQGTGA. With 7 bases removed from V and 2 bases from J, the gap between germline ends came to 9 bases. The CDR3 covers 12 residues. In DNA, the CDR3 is TGTGCCAGCACCAGACTTACCTACGAGCAGTACTTC. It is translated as CASTRLTYEQYF.

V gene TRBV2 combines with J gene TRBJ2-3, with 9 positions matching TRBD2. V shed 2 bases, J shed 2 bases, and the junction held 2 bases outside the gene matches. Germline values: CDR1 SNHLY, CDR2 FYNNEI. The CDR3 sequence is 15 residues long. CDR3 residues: CASSERGGDTDTQYF. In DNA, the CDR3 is TGTGCCAGCAGTGAACGCGGGGGGGACACAGATACGCAGTATTTT.

The CDR3 spells CASSLGHQSSGNTIYF. The CDR3 DNA sequence: TGTGCCAGCAGCTTGGGACACCAAAGCTCTGGAAACACCATATATTTT. The V and J genes are TRBV5-5 and TRBJ1-3; D remains unclear. The CDR3 is 16 amino acids. Germline values: CDR1 SGHKS, CDR2 YYEKEE (reference sequence). Trimming shortened V by 0 bases and J by 0 bases, and 10 bases separated the two germline ends. Supplemented by reference TRBV5-5 and TRBJ1-3, the full variable domain reads DAGVTQSPTHLIKTRGQQVTLRCSPISGHKSVSWYQQVLGQGPQFIFQYYEKEERGRGNFPDRFSARQFPNYSSELNVNALLLGDSALYLCASSLGHQSSGNTIYFGEGSWLTVV.

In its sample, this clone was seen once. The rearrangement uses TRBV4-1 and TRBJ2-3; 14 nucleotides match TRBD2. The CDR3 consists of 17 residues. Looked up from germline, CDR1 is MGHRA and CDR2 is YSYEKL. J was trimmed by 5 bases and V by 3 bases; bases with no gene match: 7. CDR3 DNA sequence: TGCGCCAGCAGCCAGGTGACTAGCGGGGGGGTGCAAGATACGCAGTATTTT. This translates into CASSQVTSGGVQDTQYF.

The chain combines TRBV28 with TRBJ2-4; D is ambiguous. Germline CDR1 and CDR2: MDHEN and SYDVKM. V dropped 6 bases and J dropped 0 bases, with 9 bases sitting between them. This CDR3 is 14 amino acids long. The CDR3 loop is CASRRGVAKNIQYF. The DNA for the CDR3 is TGTGCCAGCAGAAGAGGAGTAGCCAAAAACATTCAGTACTTC.

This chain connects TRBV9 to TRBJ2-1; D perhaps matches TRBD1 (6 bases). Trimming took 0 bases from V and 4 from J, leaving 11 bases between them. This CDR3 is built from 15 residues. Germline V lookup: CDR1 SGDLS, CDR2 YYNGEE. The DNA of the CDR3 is TGTGCCAGCAGCGTAGACGGGACATTATACAATGAGCAGTTCTTC. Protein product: CASSVDGTLYNEQFF. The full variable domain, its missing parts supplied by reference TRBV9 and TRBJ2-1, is DSGVTQTPKHLITATGQRVTLRCSPRSGDLSVYWYQQSLDQGLQFLIQYYNGEERAKGNILERFSAQQFPDLHSELNLSSLELGDSALYFCASSVDGTLYNEQFFGPGTRLTVL.

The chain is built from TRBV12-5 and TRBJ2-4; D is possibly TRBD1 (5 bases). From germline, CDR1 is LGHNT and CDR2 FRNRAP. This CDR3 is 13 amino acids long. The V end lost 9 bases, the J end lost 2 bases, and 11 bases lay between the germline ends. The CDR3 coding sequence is TGTGCTAGCGCAGGGAATACCAAAAACATTCAGTACTTC. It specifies CASAGNTKNIQYF. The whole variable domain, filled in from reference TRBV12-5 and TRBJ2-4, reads DARVTQTPRHKVTEMGQEVTMRCQPILGHNTVFWYRQTMMQGLELLAYFRNRAPLDDSGMPKDRFSAEMPDATLATLKIQPSEPRDSAVYFCASAGNTKNIQYFGAGTRLSVL.

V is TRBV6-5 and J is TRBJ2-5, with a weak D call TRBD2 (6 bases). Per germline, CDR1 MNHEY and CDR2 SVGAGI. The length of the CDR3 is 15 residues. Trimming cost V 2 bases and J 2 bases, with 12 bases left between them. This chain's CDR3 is CASSYGFSGQETQYF. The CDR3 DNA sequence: TGTGCCAGCAGTTACGGTTTTAGCGGACAAGAGACCCAGTACTTC.

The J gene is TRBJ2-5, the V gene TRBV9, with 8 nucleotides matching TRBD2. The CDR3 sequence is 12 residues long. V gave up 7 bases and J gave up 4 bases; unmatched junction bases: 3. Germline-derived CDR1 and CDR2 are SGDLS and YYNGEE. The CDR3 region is CASSSGRETQYF. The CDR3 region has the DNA TGTGCCAGCTCAAGCGGGAGAGAGACCCAGTACTTC.

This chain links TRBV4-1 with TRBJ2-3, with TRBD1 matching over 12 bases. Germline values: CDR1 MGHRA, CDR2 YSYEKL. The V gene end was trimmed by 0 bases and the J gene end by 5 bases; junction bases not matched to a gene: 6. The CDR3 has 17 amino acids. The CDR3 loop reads CASSQDYRDRGLDTQYF. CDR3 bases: TGCGCCAGCAGCCAAGATTACCGGGACAGGGGGCTAGATACGCAGTATTTT.

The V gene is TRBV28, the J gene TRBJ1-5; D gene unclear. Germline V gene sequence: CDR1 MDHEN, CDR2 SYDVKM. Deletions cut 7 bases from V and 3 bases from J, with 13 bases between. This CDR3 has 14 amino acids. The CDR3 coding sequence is TGTGCCAGCACCTTGGAGGGATTCAATCAGCCCCAGCATTTT. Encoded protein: CASTLEGFNQPQHF.

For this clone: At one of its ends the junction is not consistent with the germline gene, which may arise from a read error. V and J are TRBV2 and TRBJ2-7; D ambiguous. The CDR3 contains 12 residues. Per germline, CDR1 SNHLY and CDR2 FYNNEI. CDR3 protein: CATSGGSYEQYF. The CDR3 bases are TGTGCCACCAGTGGCGGCTCCTACGAGCAGTACTTC.

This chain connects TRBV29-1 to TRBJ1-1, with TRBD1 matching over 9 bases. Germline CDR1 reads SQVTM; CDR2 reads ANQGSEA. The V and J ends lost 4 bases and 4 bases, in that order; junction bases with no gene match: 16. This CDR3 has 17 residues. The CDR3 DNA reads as TGCAGCGTTGGTCCCCGGGACAGGGTATTTCGGAGCACTGAAGCTTTCTTT. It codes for CSVGPRDRVFRSTEAFF.

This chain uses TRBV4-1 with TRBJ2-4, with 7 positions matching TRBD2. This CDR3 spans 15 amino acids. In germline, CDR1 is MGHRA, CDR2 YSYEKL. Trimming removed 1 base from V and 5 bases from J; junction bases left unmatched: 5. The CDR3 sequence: CASSQVELAENIQYF. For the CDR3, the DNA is TGCGCCAGCAGCCAAGTTGAGCTAGCGGAAAACATTCAGTACTTC.

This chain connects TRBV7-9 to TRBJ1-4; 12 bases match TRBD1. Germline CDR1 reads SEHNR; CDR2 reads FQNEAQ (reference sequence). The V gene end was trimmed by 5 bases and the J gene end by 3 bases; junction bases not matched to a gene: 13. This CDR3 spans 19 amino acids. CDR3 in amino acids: CASSLGTGGAVFSNEKLFF. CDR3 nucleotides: TGTGCCAGCAGCCTCGGGACAGGGGGCGCGGTTTTTTCTAATGAAAAACTGTTTTTT.